The source of this T cell receptor (beta chain) is a study of human T cells and chemical hapten exposure. Study overall: TCR yield per sample varied, mainly due to pooled library volumes. Study results and limitations: No alteration of TCRs above 1 in 1000 frequency was seen with DPC sensitization.

Specified time point: healthy volunteer bleed at 6 weeks. Unfractionated whole blood was the source from which total RNA was extracted. This clonotype was observed many times. The antigen remains unidentified. Individual cDNA molecules in this library carried unique molecular identifiers. Per the original data handling: A per-sample median of approximately 87,000 TCRs was observed, with counts ranging from roughly 20,000 to 750,000. TCRdb independently ran MiXCR on the RACE reads; one entry per CDR3 protein. None of the V and J calls come from the authors' own analysis; TCRdb made them. The data contain 65,000 to 80,000 distinct CDR3 sequences, 8.6% of them singletons. The length of the CDR3 is 14 residues. Losses at the gene ends were 3 bases for V and 3 bases for J; bases not matched to a gene: 4. The germline gives CDR1 SEHNR, CDR2 FQNEAQ (reference sequence).

Sequencing was carried out using whole blood. The sequence was obtained from a male donor in good health. Some clones in this sample may be carry-over from other donors' samples. V gene TRBV7-9 combines with J gene TRBJ1-2; 7 nucleotides agree with TRBD1. The CDR3 bases are TGTGCCAGCAGCTTTACAGGGGATTACTATGGCTACACCTTC. Encoded protein: CASSFTGDYYGYTF.